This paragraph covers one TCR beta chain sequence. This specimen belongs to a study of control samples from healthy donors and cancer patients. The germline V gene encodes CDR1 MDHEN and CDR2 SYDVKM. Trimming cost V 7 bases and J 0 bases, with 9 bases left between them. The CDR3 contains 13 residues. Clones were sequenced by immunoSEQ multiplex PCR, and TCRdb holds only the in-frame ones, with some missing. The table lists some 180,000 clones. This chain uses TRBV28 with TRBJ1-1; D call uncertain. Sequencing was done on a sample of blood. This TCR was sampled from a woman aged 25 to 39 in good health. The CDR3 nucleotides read TGTGCCAGCAACGTACGGTTGAACACTGAAGCTTTCTTT. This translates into CASNVRLNTEAFF.